One sample yielded the 2 T cell receptor beta chains listed below, sequenced in a study of T cell repertoires in aging, cancer and after chemotherapy. TRB rearrangements spanning V, D and J were amplified using mixed TRB-A/B primers. MiXCR was run by TCRdb on the multiplex PCR reads, yielding one entry per CDR3 protein. The sample holds around 6,000 distinct CDR3 sequences, around a quarter seen once. The template was genomic DNA from peripheral blood, not RNA. The sample consisted of blood. These receptors were collected from a human donor with a blood cancer.

The table lists this clonotype with a few counts. The chain uses TRBV6-4 and TRBJ1-1; a weak D match, TRBD1 (6 bases). The CDR3 is 16 amino acids. Germline V gene lookup returns CDR1 MRHNA and CDR2 SNTAGT. V lost 6 bases and J 0 bases, leaving 17 bases between the germline ends. The CDR3, as DNA: TGTGCCAGCAGAACAACAGGGTTGGTACTGAACACTGAAGCTTTCTTT. This sequence encodes CASRTTGLVLNTEAFF.

By share, this clonotype ranks as medium-sized. The V call is TRBV6-5, the J call TRBJ1-2; D is perhaps TRBD1 (6 bases). Between the trimmed V and J ends, which lost 6 bases and 0 bases, there was a span of 8 bases. CDR1 and CDR2 from the germline V gene are MNHEY and SVGAGI. CDR3 length equals 13 residues. The CDR3 sequence: CASRDSANYGYTF. CDR3 nucleotides: TGTGCCAGCAGGGACAGTGCTAACTATGGCTACACCTTC.